The T cell receptor beta chain described here comes from a study of vaccination effects on CD4 cells after COVID-19. Peptide-pool stimulation followed by sequencing identified expanded antigen-specific CD4+ clonotypes in the ViraFEST assay. Subsequent to a culture period of around eleven days, CD4+ T cells were isolated. Vaccine recipients lacked prior SARS-CoV-2 infection and had negative nucleocapsid antibodies. About this clone itself: Its antigen is not identified.

The V segment lost 6 bases and the J segment 4 bases; nucleotides outside the gene matches: 5. Germline V CDR1 and CDR2: MNHEY, SVGAGI. The CDR3 contains 14 residues. The method was immunoSEQ multiplex PCR; TCRdb's version includes in-frame clones alone and lacks a portion of them. The table has 20,000 to 25,000 clones, around 73% seen once. The chain carries TRBV6-5 and TRBJ2-3; 9 positions match TRBD2. The TCR sequence derives from a human donor who received a COVID-19 vaccine. Sequences were derived from CD4+ T cells from PBMCs cultured with SARS-CoV-2 spike peptides, sampled before COVID-19 vaccination. The DNA for the CDR3 is TGTGCCAGCAGCTTAGCGGGGGCACCAGATACGCAGTATTTT. Its protein product is CASSLAGAPDTQYF.